This T cell receptor beta chain appears in the sequencing data of a study of blood T cell repertoires in COVID-19. For the study at large: The United States, Italy and Spain supplied acute and convalescent COVID-19 samples.

Original processing methods: Estimates of nucleated cell counts were drawn from the amplification of reference gene primers. Libraries were prepared by immunoSEQ multiplex PCR; TCRdb keeps only in-frame clonotypes and omits some of them. That table gives V, J and clone size, and the DNA gave D and trimming. In the table there are some 330,000 clones, around 87% of which are singletons. Study members were between roughly 18 and 90 years old and lived in some 22 US regions. The length of the CDR3 is 14 residues. CDR1 and CDR2 from the germline V gene are SGHRS and YFSETQ. V was clipped by 2 bases and J by 5 bases, with 13 bases between them.

V is TRBV5-1 and J is TRBJ2-5, with D tentatively TRBD2 (6 bases). Sequencing was done on a sample of PBMCs or T cells enriched from blood (not recorded which). This receptor was obtained from a man aged 40-50 years in a cohort exposed to, infected with or recovered from COVID-19 (not recorded which). CDR3 nucleotide sequence: TGCGCCAGCAGCTTACCGGGAGATGTGGAGACCCAGTACTTC. Protein: CASSLPGDVETQYF. The full variable domain, its missing parts supplied by reference TRBV5-1 and TRBJ2-5, is KAGVTQTPRYLIKTRGQQVTLSCSPISGHRSVSWYQQTPGQGLQFLFEYFSETQRNKGNFPGRFSGRQFSNSRSEMNVSTLELGDSALYLCASSLPGDVETQYFGPGTRLLVL.